What follows is one T cell receptor beta chain and its context. Germline V gene data show CDR1 as SQVTM and CDR2 as ANQGSEA. Trimming took 4 bases from V and 8 from J; bases not matched to a gene: 8. The CDR3 covers 13 residues. The entry originates in a study of blood T cell repertoires in COVID-19. On the study more broadly: PBMCs, B-cell-depleted T cells, or T cells were the source of the cDNA or gDNA that made up the material.

The authors' processing: By means of reference gene primer amplification, nucleated cell counts were estimated. Clones were sequenced by immunoSEQ multiplex PCR, and TCRdb holds only the in-frame ones, with some missing. V, J and clone size are taken as reported in that table, and D and trimming were inferred from the DNA itself. The sample yields 200,000 to 300,000 clones, about 85% seen once. The source of this sequence is a woman aged 60-75 years with active or convalescent COVID-19. Sequencing was done on a sample of peripheral blood. This chain connects TRBV29-1 to TRBJ1-3; 7 positions agree with TRBD1. The chain's CDR3 is CSVGDSGEDTIYF. DNA for the CDR3: TGCAGCGTTGGGGACAGCGGCGAGGACACCATATATTTT.